A single sample is the source of the 3 T cell receptor beta chains below, sequenced in a study of Ad26.COV2.S vaccination and SARS-CoV-2 variants. Produced via immunoSEQ multiplex PCR; TCRdb's table is partial and in-frame only. The profile shows roughly 510,000 clones, about 83% of them singletons. Regarding treatment: 19 received Ad26.COV2.S at low or high dose, single or two shots; about five received placebo; per-sample allocation not given. Repertoires come from day 63 after the first vaccine or placebo injection. The sample was peripheral blood, taken in a trial of Ad26.COV2.S vaccine versus placebo. The receptors come from a person between 18 and 59 years old who received the Ad26.COV2.S COVID-19 vaccine or a placebo.

This chain links TRBV18 with TRBJ2-7; a weak D match, TRBD2 (5 bases). Trimming removed 0 bases from V and 9 bases from J, with 9 bases in between. The CDR3 is made up of 12 amino acids. Germline CDR1 and CDR2: KGHSH and LQKENI. CDR3 coding DNA: TGTGCCAGCTCACCACCTACCCGGGGGCAGTACTTC. This sequence encodes CASSPPTRGQYF. Using reference TRBV18 and TRBJ2-7 for the parts outside the CDR3, the full variable domain is NAGVMQNPRHLVRRRGQEARLRCSPMKGHSHVYWYRQLPEEGLKFMVYLQKENIIDESGMPKERFSAEFPKEGPSILRIQQVVRGDSAAYFCASSPPTRGQYFGPGTRLTVT.

This clone was counted once. The genes are TRBV19 and TRBJ1-1; TRBD1 is a possible D gene (5 bases). The CDR3 spans 15 residues. V dropped 6 bases and J dropped 4 bases, with 18 bases sitting between them. In germline, CDR1 is LNHDA, CDR2 SQIVND (reference sequence). In DNA, the CDR3 is TGTGCCAGTAGACCTAAGGGGCAGCTTGGCACTGAAGCTTTCTTT. Translated, it gives CASRPKGQLGTEAFF.

The chain employs TRBV7-2 and TRBJ2-2; no firm D call. Looked up from germline, CDR1 is SGHTA and CDR2 is FQGNSA. This CDR3 is 13 amino acids long. V lost 3 bases and J 4 bases, leaving 6 bases between the germline ends. CDR3 sequence reads: CASSFTSTGELFF. The CDR3 DNA reads TGTGCCAGCAGCTTTACGAGCACCGGGGAGCTGTTTTTT.